Presented here are 27 T cell receptor beta chains from one specimen sequenced in a study of T cell responses to AZD1222 COVID-19 vaccine. Clones were read by immunoSEQ multiplex PCR, and TCRdb kept only the in-frame ones, dropping some. The table includes about 150,000 clones, approximately 90% detected once. Sample: peripheral blood, taken on day 0 of AZD1222 vaccination. Receptor source: an adult in good health.

The rearrangement joins TRBV11-3 to TRBJ2-5, with D tentatively TRBD1 or TRBD2 (5 bases each). V was pared by 5 bases and J by 1 base, with 14 bases between. The CDR3 covers 15 residues. Germline V CDR1 and CDR2: SGHNT, YENEEA. The CDR3 DNA sequence: TGTGCCAGCAGCCTTCGGACGGGACGCCAAGAGACCCAGTACTTC. Its translation is CASSLRTGRQETQYF.

This clone was observed a few times. This rearrangement joins TRBV24-1 to TRBJ2-1; D may be TRBD1 (6 bases). CDR3 length equals 14 residues. The V end was cut by 5 bases, the J end by 4 bases, with 11 bases between. CDR1 is KGHDR and CDR2 is SFDVKD in the germline V gene. The CDR3 sequence: CATSGNQGYNEQFF. The CDR3 DNA reads as TGTGCCACCAGTGGCAATCAGGGGTACAATGAGCAGTTCTTC.

The chain links TRBV6-2 or TRBV6-3 to TRBJ2-3, with TRBD2 identical over 9 bases. This CDR3 region has 16 residues. Germline trimming cut 2 bases from V and 3 bases from J; bases unmatched to any gene: 6. The germline V gene has CDR1 MNHEY and CDR2 SVGEGT. The CDR3: CASSYPGLANTDTQYF. In DNA form, the CDR3 reads TGTGCCAGCAGTTACCCAGGACTAGCGAATACAGATACGCAGTATTTT.

The CDR3 here is CASSLRAGSTDTQYF. The CDR3 DNA follows: TGTGCCAGCAGCTTAAGGGCGGGGAGCACAGATACGCAGTATTTT. The chain couples TRBV7-2 to TRBJ2-3; possibly TRBD2 for D (6 bases). CDR1 and CDR2 from the germline V gene are SGHTA and FQGNSA. The CDR3 contains 15 residues. Trimming shortened V by 2 bases and J by 0 bases, and 9 bases separated the two germline ends.

This chain's CDR3 is CASSGTGGAGNEQFF. CDR3 coding DNA: TGTGCCAGTAGTGGAACAGGGGGCGCAGGCAATGAGCAGTTCTTC. This sequence joins TRBV19 and TRBJ2-1; the match to TRBD1 covers 9 bases. With V trimmed by 5 bases and J by 6 bases, 8 bases remained unmatched. CDR1 is LNHDA, CDR2 SQIVND, per germline (reference sequence). The CDR3 covers 15 residues.

This clone appeared a single time. This rearrangement joins TRBV30 to TRBJ2-5; D call uncertain. V lost 1 base, J lost 3 bases, and 9 bases lay in between. Germline loops: CDR1 GTSNPN, CDR2 SVGIG (reference sequence). This CDR3 is 13 amino acids long. The CDR3 loop is CAWSGHSKETQYF. CDR3 in DNA: TGTGCCTGGAGTGGACACAGCAAAGAGACCCAGTACTTC.

The chain employs TRBV5-5 and TRBJ1-5; D is ambiguous. CDR1 is SGHKS, CDR2 YYEKEE, per germline (reference sequence). Trimming left V 4 bases short and J 1 base short, with 6 bases between. The CDR3 length is 13 residues. CDR3 protein: CASSLSSNQPQHF. CDR3 coding DNA: TGTGCCAGCAGCCTAAGCAGCAATCAGCCCCAGCATTTT.

There are a few counts of this clone. V gene TRBV28 combines with J gene TRBJ1-5; D is uncertain. Germline CDR1 MDHEN, CDR2 SYDVKM. Trimming cost V 3 bases and J 7 bases, with 7 bases left between them. The CDR3 covers 12 residues. The CDR3 spells CASSFRVQPQHF. Written as DNA, the CDR3 is TGTGCCAGCAGTTTTCGGGTCCAGCCCCAGCATTTT.

The chain uses TRBV19 and TRBJ1-1; D remains unclear. Looked up from germline, CDR1 is LNHDA and CDR2 is SQIVND (reference sequence). Trimming removed 5 bases at V and 4 bases at J, with 11 bases between. This CDR3 spans 13 amino acids. DNA for the CDR3: TGTGCCAGTAGTCGGGGAGGGCTCACTGAAGCTTTCTTT. Amino acid sequence: CASSRGGLTEAFF.

The chain carries TRBV28 and TRBJ2-1; perhaps TRBD1 as D (5 bases). Germline loops: CDR1 MDHEN, CDR2 SYDVKM. V dropped 7 bases and J dropped 8 bases, with 24 bases sitting between them. The CDR3 has 16 amino acids. CDR3 bases: TGTGCCAGCACCCCATCATGGGGCAGAATACAGGATGAGCAGTTCTTC. Amino acid sequence: CASTPSWGRIQDEQFF.

This chain links TRBV18 with TRBJ2-5, with D possibly matching TRBD2 (6 bases). CDR1 is KGHSH, CDR2 LQKENI, per germline. The length of the CDR3 is 16 residues. V lost 3 bases and J lost 5, with 19 bases in between. This CDR3 reads CASSPPRGLARETQYF. In nucleotides, the CDR3 is TGTGCCAGCTCACCTCCGAGGGGCCTAGCGAGGGAGACCCAGTACTTC.

The chain joins TRBV28 to TRBJ1-5, with D perhaps matching TRBD1 (6 bases). From germline, CDR1 is MDHEN and CDR2 SYDVKM. The V end was cut by 3 bases, the J end by 3 bases, with 12 bases between. This CDR3 has 15 amino acids. DNA for the CDR3: TGTGCCAGCAGTTTCGCAGGGGCTAACAATCAGCCCCAGCATTTT. Encoded protein: CASSFAGANNQPQHF.

This clone appeared a single time. The chain links TRBV9 to TRBJ2-7; 7 nucleotides match TRBD1. V shed 4 bases and J 0 bases; nucleotides not matched to a gene: 7. The CDR3 is 15 residues long. CDR1 SGDLS and CDR2 YYNGEE come from the germline V gene. The CDR3 region is CASSPRRGLSYEQYF. The CDR3, as DNA: TGTGCCAGCAGCCCCCGAAGGGGGCTCTCCTACGAGCAGTACTTC.

V is TRBV27 and J is TRBJ2-5; D possibly matches TRBD1 or TRBD2 (5 bases each). Germline V gene data show CDR1 as MNHEY and CDR2 as SMNVEV (reference sequence). With 3 bases removed from V and 5 bases from J, the gap between germline ends came to 16 bases. This CDR3 contains 15 residues. The CDR3 spells CASSFGRGSAETQYF. The CDR3 DNA is TGTGCCAGCAGTTTTGGCCGGGGCTCTGCGGAGACCCAGTACTTC.

The chain is built from TRBV7-2 and TRBJ2-3; D is uncertain. The CDR3 spans 14 residues. V lost 1 base and J lost 4, with 9 bases in between. Germline CDR1 is SGHTA and CDR2 is FQGNSA. CDR3 DNA sequence: TGTGCCAGCAGCTTAGGAGTTAGTGCAGATACGCAGTATTTT. It yields the protein CASSLGVSADTQYF.

The V gene is TRBV4-1, the J gene TRBJ2-3; D not certain. The CDR3 sequence is 14 residues long. CDR1 is MGHRA, CDR2 YSYEKL, per germline. Trimming took 1 base from V and 5 from J, leaving 10 bases between them. The CDR3 spells CASSQASDLDTQYF. Written as DNA, the CDR3 is TGCGCCAGCAGCCAAGCTAGTGATCTAGATACGCAGTATTTT.

This clone was detected once. The rearrangement uses TRBV6-5 and TRBJ2-1; 10 bases line up with TRBD1. With V trimmed by 2 bases and J by 1 base, 2 bases remained unmatched. CDR3 length: 16 residues. The V gene's germline CDR1 is MNHEY and CDR2 SVGAGI. In nucleotides, the CDR3 is TGTGCCAGCAGTTACACGGGACAGGGGTCCTACAATGAGCAGTTCTTC. Its translation is CASSYTGQGSYNEQFF.

J is TRBJ1-1 and V is TRBV6-6; unclear D gene. V was clipped by 5 bases and J by 5 bases, with 12 bases between them. The CDR3 covers 13 residues. From germline, CDR1 is MNHNY and CDR2 SVGAGI (reference sequence). The CDR3 protein is CASSSQLGTEAFF. In DNA form, the CDR3 reads TGTGCCAGCAGTAGCCAACTGGGAACTGAAGCTTTCTTT.

The rearrangement uses TRBV2 and TRBJ1-2, with 7 bases matching TRBD1. Germline V gives CDR1 SNHLY, CDR2 FYNNEI. The ends lost 5 bases at V and 5 bases at J; junction bases unmatched: 11. The CDR3 covers 15 residues. CDR3 residues: CASSSNRGQQYGYTF. The CDR3 nucleotides read TGTGCCAGCAGTTCCAACAGGGGCCAGCAGTATGGCTACACCTTC. Full variable domain (outside the CDR3, taken from reference TRBV2 and TRBJ1-2): EPEVTQTPSHQVTQMGQEVILRCVPISNHLYFYWYRQILGQKVEFLVSFYNNEISEKSEIFDDQFSVERPDGSNFTLKIRSTKLEDSAMYFCASSSNRGQQYGYTFGSGTRLTVV.

The chain couples TRBV7-2 to TRBJ2-1; no clear D. The CDR3 is 14 residues long. Germline values: CDR1 SGHTA, CDR2 FQGNSA. With 5 bases removed from V and 5 bases from J, the gap between germline ends came to 13 bases. DNA of the CDR3: TGTGCCAGCAGCCAGAACGGGTTCAACAATGAGCAGTTCTTC. Encoded protein: CASSQNGFNNEQFF.

The chain links TRBV5-1 to TRBJ1-1, with D hard to call. The CDR3 contains 14 residues. From germline, CDR1 is SGHRS and CDR2 YFSETQ. V gave up 0 bases and J gave up 3 bases, with 9 bases separating them. As DNA, the CDR3 is TGCGCCAGCAGCTTGGCCTGGAGTGACACTGAAGCTTTCTTT. Translating gives CASSLAWSDTEAFF. The whole variable domain, filled in from reference TRBV5-1 and TRBJ1-1, reads KAGVTQTPRYLIKTRGQQVTLSCSPISGHRSVSWYQQTPGQGLQFLFEYFSETQRNKGNFPGRFSGRQFSNSRSEMNVSTLELGDSALYLCASSLAWSDTEAFFGQGTRLTVV.

The chain carries TRBV6-5 and TRBJ1-2; TRBD1 matches at 9 bases. The CDR3 contains 14 residues. The germline CDR1 and CDR2 sequences are MNHEY and SVGAGI. Trimming removed 3 bases from V and 5 bases from J; junction bases left unmatched: 4. The CDR3 spells CASSYTGGRYGYTF. CDR3 in DNA: TGTGCCAGCAGTTATACAGGGGGCAGGTATGGCTACACCTTC.

The chain joins TRBV19 to TRBJ1-5, with a possible D match to TRBD1 (6 bases). V lost 1 base to trimming and J lost 11 bases, with 18 bases between them. The germline V gene encodes CDR1 LNHDA and CDR2 SQIVND (reference sequence). CDR3 length equals 15 residues. The CDR3 region has the DNA TGTGCCAGTAGTATAGCAGGGGTCGACGCGGCTACCCAGCATTTT. Protein sequence: CASSIAGVDAATQHF.

This clone was seen a few times. The chain employs TRBV6-5 and TRBJ1-2, with 10 bases lining up with TRBD1. This CDR3 contains 14 residues. Germline CDR1 MNHEY, CDR2 SVGAGI. Germline trimming cut 6 bases from V and 6 bases from J; bases unmatched to any gene: 7. This CDR3 reads CASRGTGDGDGYTF. CDR3 nucleotides: TGTGCCAGCAGAGGGACAGGGGATGGGGATGGCTACACCTTC.

The rearrangement links TRBV19 to TRBJ2-3; the match to TRBD1 covers 8 bases. V dropped 2 bases and J dropped 0; count of bases not matched to a gene: 1. The germline V gene has CDR1 LNHDA and CDR2 SQIVND (reference sequence). This CDR3 spans 15 amino acids. CDR3 sequence reads: CASSIQGASTDTQYF. The CDR3 nucleotides are TGTGCCAGTAGTATACAGGGGGCTAGCACAGATACGCAGTATTTT.

This clone was counted only a few times. The CDR3 DNA follows: TGTGCCAGCAGCCAAGAGGACTTTTCCTACGAGCAGTACTTC. Its translation: CASSQEDFSYEQYF. The chain uses TRBV4-2 and TRBJ2-7, with D maybe TRBD2 (5 bases). This CDR3 is 14 amino acids long. Germline-derived CDR1 and CDR2 are LGHNA and YNFKEQ. With 0 bases removed from V and 1 base from J, the gap between germline ends came to 7 bases.

The rearrangement uses TRBV11-2 and TRBJ2-1; 13 bases fit TRBD2. This CDR3 has 16 amino acids. V lost 5 bases and J lost 9; bases outside the gene matches: 10. CDR1 and CDR2 from the germline V gene are SGHAT and FQNNGV. As DNA, the CDR3 is TGTGCCAGCAGCCCCTTACCACTAGCGGGAGGGGGTGAGCAGTTCTTC. Protein product: CASSPLPLAGGGEQFF.